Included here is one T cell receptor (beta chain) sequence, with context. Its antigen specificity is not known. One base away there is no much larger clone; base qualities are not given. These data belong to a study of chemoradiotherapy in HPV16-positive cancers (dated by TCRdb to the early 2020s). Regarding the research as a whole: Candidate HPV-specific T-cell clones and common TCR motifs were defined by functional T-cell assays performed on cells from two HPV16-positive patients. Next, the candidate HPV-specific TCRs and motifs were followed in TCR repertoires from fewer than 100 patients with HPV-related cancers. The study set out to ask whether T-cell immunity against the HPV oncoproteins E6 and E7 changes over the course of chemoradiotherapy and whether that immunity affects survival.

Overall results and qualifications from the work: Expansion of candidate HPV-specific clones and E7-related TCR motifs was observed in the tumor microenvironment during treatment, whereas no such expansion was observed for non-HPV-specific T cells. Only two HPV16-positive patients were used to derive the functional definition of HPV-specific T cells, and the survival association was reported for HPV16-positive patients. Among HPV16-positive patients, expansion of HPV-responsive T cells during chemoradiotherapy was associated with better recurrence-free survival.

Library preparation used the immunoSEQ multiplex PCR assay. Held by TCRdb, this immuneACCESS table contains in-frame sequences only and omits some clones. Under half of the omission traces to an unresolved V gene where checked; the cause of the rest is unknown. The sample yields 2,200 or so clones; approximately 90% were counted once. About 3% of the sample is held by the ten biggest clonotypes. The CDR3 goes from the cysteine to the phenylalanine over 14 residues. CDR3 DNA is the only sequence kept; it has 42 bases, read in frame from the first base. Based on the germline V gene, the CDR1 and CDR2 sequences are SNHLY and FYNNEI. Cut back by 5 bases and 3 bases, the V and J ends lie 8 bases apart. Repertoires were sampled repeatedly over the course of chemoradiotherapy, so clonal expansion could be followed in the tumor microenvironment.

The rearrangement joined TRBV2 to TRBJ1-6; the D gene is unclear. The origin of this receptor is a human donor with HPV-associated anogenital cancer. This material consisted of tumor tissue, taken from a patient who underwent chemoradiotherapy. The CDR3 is CASSQSSYNSPLHF. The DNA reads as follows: TGTGCCAGCAGTCAGAGCAGCTATAATTCACCCCTCCACTTT.